This T cell receptor beta chain was identified during a study of prognosis after radiotherapy for stage I lung cancer. Study information: Approximately 11 patients had adenocarcinoma tumors, while squamous cell carcinoma tumors were found in roughly seven.

Genomic DNA served as the source from which two-round multiplex PCR generated TCR beta CDR3 amplicons. Every TRBV and TRBJ gene had its own specific primer in first-round PCR. From the multiplex PCR reads, TCRdb called clonotypes with MiXCR, one entry per CDR3 protein. The table lists some 24,000 distinct CDR3 sequences, 36% of them singletons, with less than 65% in the top ten. Per germline, CDR1 SGHRS and CDR2 YFSETQ. The V end was cut by 4 bases, the J end by 7 bases, with 18 bases between. The CDR3 has 16 residues. Within the sample, this clonotype is medium-sized. The J gene is TRBJ1-6, the V gene TRBV5-1; tentative D call: TRBD1 (5 bases). This clonotype was sampled from a donor aged 50 or older with non-small cell lung cancer. Material: PBMCs, obtained before or after stereotactic body radiation therapy (not recorded which). Here the CDR3 reads CASSPRNRDSNSPLHF. In DNA, the CDR3 is TGCGCCAGCAGCCCCCGAAACCGGGACTCAAATTCACCCCTCCACTTT.